This T cell receptor (beta chain) appears in the sequencing data of a study of T cells in Graves' hyperthyroidism and ophthalmopathy. Study details: At the time of initial diagnosis and before any treatment, peripheral blood was collected. Study-wide results and limits: Expanded thyroid clonotypes (above 0.001) were mostly also found in blood. Separating ophthalmopathy from stable hyperthyroidism was achieved by a 13 V-J model.

This clonotype was seen a few times. Its antigen is as yet unknown. Template material for amplifying TCR beta CDR3 regions consisted of RNA transcripts. Carried out on the TCR CDR3, a first-round RT-PCR used the HTBI primer set. TCRdb reprocessed the multiplex PCR reads with MiXCR, giving one entry per CDR3 protein. The sample holds 96,000 or so distinct CDR3 sequences, about 51% seen once. The CDR3 has 15 amino acids. The junction had 5 bases not matched to a gene; V was cut back by 3 bases and J by 1 base. Germline CDR1 WSHSY, CDR2 SAAADI. The sample was blood. The sequence derives from a woman between 40 and 55 years old with Graves' hyperthyroidism. The genes are TRBV10-2 and TRBJ1-1; 7 positions match TRBD1. CDR3 nucleotide sequence: TGCGCCAGCAGTGAAGGGGACAGAAAGAACACTGAAGCTTTCTTT. It encodes CASSEGDRKNTEAFF.